The following is a T cell receptor beta chain sequence with its context. The source of the sample is a study of cytomegalovirus exposure and HLA in healthy donors. The donors were members of the validation cohort, which comprised 120 subjects and was separate from the first cohort of more than 500 subjects. The assay was immunoSEQ multiplex PCR, and TCRdb's table has in-frame clones only and misses some. The sample lists about 150,000 clones; 75% to 90% were seen once. This receptor was obtained from a man aged 18 to 35 in good health and CMV-seropositive. Sequences were obtained from PBMCs.

CDR3 sequence reads: CASSSWTSGRVTQYF. DNA for the CDR3: TGTGCCAGCAGTTCCTGGACTAGCGGGAGGGTTACGCAGTATTTT. The chain links TRBV27 to TRBJ2-3; TRBD2 matches 15 bases. Trimming took 4 bases from V and 8 from J; bases not matched to a gene: 4. This CDR3 spans 15 amino acids. In germline, CDR1 is MNHEY, CDR2 SMNVEV (reference sequence).